The 7 T cell receptor beta chains below come from one sample, sequenced in a study of blood T cell repertoires in COVID-19. Clones were sequenced by immunoSEQ multiplex PCR, and TCRdb holds only the in-frame ones, with some missing. The data show 300,000 to 400,000 clones, with around 84% seen just once and approximately 1.9% held by the top ten. Material for sequencing was PBMCs or T cells enriched from blood (not recorded which). Receptors were obtained from a woman in her twenties or thirties who had been exposed to COVID-19.

The rearrangement uses TRBV5-4 and TRBJ2-6; 9 bases line up with TRBD1. CDR3 length: 16 amino acids. The junction had 6 bases not matched to a gene; V was cut back by 0 bases and J by 8 bases. Germline V gene lookup returns CDR1 SGHNT and CDR2 YYREEE (reference sequence). The CDR3 coding sequence is TGTGCCAGCAGCTTGGATGGGACAGGGCCACCCAACGTCCTGACTTTC. It yields the protein CASSLDGTGPPNVLTF.

The V and J genes are TRBV5-1 and TRBJ2-7; D is undetermined. V lost 0 bases, J lost 0 bases, and 7 bases lay in between. Germline CDR1 is SGHRS and CDR2 is YFSETQ. This CDR3 is 14 amino acids long. The CDR3 sequence: CASSLVPSSYEQYF. The CDR3 DNA reads TGCGCCAGCAGCTTGGTCCCTAGCTCCTACGAGCAGTACTTC.

This chain links TRBV7-6 with TRBJ1-6; D remains unclear. Germline V gives CDR1 SGHVS, CDR2 FNYEAQ. The CDR3 has 17 residues. Trimming took off 2 bases at V and 4 bases at J, with 15 bases between the two ends. In DNA, the CDR3 is TGTGCCAGCAGCTTAAAGGGAGGAGCCGATTATAATTCACCCCTCCACTTT. This encodes CASSLKGGADYNSPLHF.

On this clone itself: At one of its ends the junction is not consistent with the germline gene, which may arise from a read error. The gene calls are TRBV11-3 and TRBJ2-1; D perhaps matches TRBD2 (5 bases). Germline values: CDR1 SGHNT, CDR2 YENEEA. This CDR3 has 15 amino acids. The CDR3 nucleotides are TGTGCCAGCAGCCTAGAGGGAGCAGGCAGCAATGAGCAGTTCTTC. It encodes CASSLEGAGSNEQFF.

This clone appeared many times. The J gene is TRBJ1-1, the V gene TRBV19; D gene ambiguous. V dropped 3 bases and J dropped 4 bases, with 12 bases sitting between them. The CDR3 contains 14 residues. In germline, CDR1 is LNHDA, CDR2 SQIVND (reference sequence). The CDR3 DNA reads TGTGCCAGTAGTATTTGGGCAGGTACCACTGAAGCTTTCTTT. Translating gives CASSIWAGTTEAFF.

This clone was counted a few times. The chain combines TRBV24-1 with TRBJ2-2; TRBD1 agrees at 8 bases. V gave up 3 bases and J gave up 4 bases; unmatched junction bases: 3. Germline assignment: CDR1 KGHDR and CDR2 SFDVKD. The CDR3 is 15 residues long. In nucleotides, the CDR3 is TGTGCCACCAGTGATACGGACAGGGTCACCGGGGAGCTGTTTTTT. It yields the protein CATSDTDRVTGELFF.

The chain has TRBV28 and TRBJ2-3; 9 positions agree with TRBD1. The V gene end was trimmed by 6 bases and the J gene end by 4 bases; junction bases not matched to a gene: 11. CDR3 length: 16 amino acids. CDR1 and CDR2 from the germline V gene are MDHEN and SYDVKM. The CDR3 sequence is CASSPQAGQGPDTQYF. The CDR3 coding sequence is TGTGCCAGCAGCCCCCAGGCGGGACAGGGTCCAGATACGCAGTATTTT.